One sample yielded the 22 T cell receptor beta chains listed below, sequenced in a study of radiotherapy plus CTLA-4 blockade in lung cancer. Data came from immunoSEQ multiplex PCR; TCRdb stores just in-frame clones and leaves some out. The sample has 62,000 or so clones, around 79% seen once. This specimen was peripheral blood, taken from a patient treated with radiotherapy plus ipilimumab. The receptors shown here come from a human donor with non-small cell lung cancer who had a complete response to radiotherapy plus ipilimumab.

V gene TRBV7-9 combines with J gene TRBJ2-5; D gene uncertain. The CDR3 extends over 13 amino acids. Germline V gene lookup returns CDR1 SEHNR and CDR2 FQNEAQ (reference sequence). Trimming cost V 5 bases and J 9 bases, with 16 bases left between them. The DNA of the CDR3 is TGTGCCAGCAGCCGACAAGGAATGTCCTCCCAGTACTTC. Protein product: CASSRQGMSSQYF.

DNA of the CDR3: TGCGCCAGCAGCCAAGCTAGCGGGAGACCCGATGAGCAGTTCTTC. Protein: CASSQASGRPDEQFF. The rearrangement joins TRBV4-1 to TRBJ2-1, with 10 bases lining up with TRBD2. Germline values: CDR1 MGHRA, CDR2 YSYEKL. The CDR3 loop spans 15 amino acids. Trimming at V came to 1 base and at J to 8 bases, leaving 5 bases not matched to a gene.

The chain uses TRBV12-5 and TRBJ1-2; D gene uncertain. Germline V gene sequence: CDR1 LGHNT, CDR2 FRNRAP. V dropped 7 bases and J dropped 4 bases, with 13 bases sitting between them. The CDR3 length is 13 residues. The CDR3 bases are TGTGCTAGTGCCCCAGGAGCAGGCTATGGCTACACCTTC. Its translation: CASAPGAGYGYTF.

The rearrangement uses TRBV7-9 and TRBJ1-6, with a weak D call TRBD1 (5 bases). The V and J ends lost 5 bases and 9 bases respectively, with 17 bases between them. The CDR3 is made up of 15 amino acids. Per the germline V gene, CDR1 is SEHNR and CDR2 is FQNEAQ (reference sequence). CDR3 coding DNA: TGTGCCAGCAGCCTGACGGGAGGGCAGGGTTCACCCCTCCACTTT. It specifies CASSLTGGQGSPLHF.

The CDR3 loop is CASSQAHRGRTEAFF. In DNA, the CDR3 is TGCGCCAGCAGCCAAGCACACAGGGGGCGGACTGAAGCTTTCTTT. This rearrangement joins TRBV4-1 to TRBJ1-1; the match to TRBD1 covers 9 bases. This CDR3 spans 15 amino acids. The ends lost 1 base at V and 5 bases at J; junction bases unmatched: 5. Germline loops: CDR1 MGHRA, CDR2 YSYEKL.

This clone was seen only a few times. V usage is TRBV5-5 and J usage is TRBJ1-2; D is undetermined. CDR3 size: 14 residues. Trimming left V 0 bases short and J 3 bases short, with 9 bases between. In germline, CDR1 is SGHKS, CDR2 YYEKEE (reference sequence). The CDR3 spells CASSLVGRDYGYTF. The CDR3 region has the DNA TGTGCCAGCAGCTTGGTGGGCAGAGACTATGGCTACACCTTC.

The V call is TRBV6-1, the J call TRBJ2-5, with D possibly TRBD1 on 5 matching bases. V lost 10 bases, J lost 4 bases, and 22 bases lay in between. In germline, CDR1 is MNHNS, CDR2 SASEGT. The CDR3 consists of 15 residues. In DNA, the CDR3 is TGTGCCACCATCCTGTACCAGGGTGTGCGAGAGACCCAGTACTTC. Amino acid sequence: CATILYQGVRETQYF.

The chain employs TRBV6-6 and TRBJ2-3, with 7 nucleotides matching TRBD2. This CDR3 has 15 amino acids. J was trimmed by 0 bases and V by 4 bases; bases with no gene match: 4. Per germline, CDR1 MNHNY and CDR2 SVGAGI (reference sequence). CDR3 DNA: TGTGCCAGCAGTTTTAGCGGGCCTAGCACAGATACGCAGTATTTT. The encoded protein is CASSFSGPSTDTQYF.

The chain recombines TRBV18 with TRBJ1-5; TRBD1 matches 8 bases. The CDR3 sequence is 19 residues long. V was clipped by 5 bases and J by 4 bases; unmatched bases: 19. The germline V gene encodes CDR1 KGHSH and CDR2 LQKENI. The CDR3 coding sequence is TGTGCCAGCTCATCCGTCGGACAGGGCCGGCCACTCGCTAATCAGCCCCAGCATTTT. Translating it yields CASSSVGQGRPLANQPQHF.

The chain carries TRBV21-1 and TRBJ1-5. TRBV21-1 is a pseudogene locus. CDR3 length: 14 amino acids. For the CDR3, the DNA is TGTCATGACCGAGGGGGGCGAGGCAATCAGCCCCAGCATTTT. Encoded protein: CHDRGGRGNQPQHF.

Here the CDR3 reads CATSGPRGSISGANVLTF. CDR3 nucleotides: TGTGCCACAAGTGGGCCCCGAGGCTCCATCTCTGGGGCCAACGTCCTGACTTTC. The V and J genes are TRBV15 and TRBJ2-6; D is unclear. The length of the CDR3 is 18 residues. V shed 9 bases and J shed 0 bases, with 21 bases lying between them. Germline CDR1 reads LNHNV; CDR2 reads YYDKDF (reference sequence). Supplemented by reference TRBV15 and TRBJ2-6, the full variable domain reads DAMVIQNPRYQVTQFGKPVTLSCSQTLNHNVMYWYQQKSSQAPKLLFHYYDKDFNNEADTPDNFQSRRPNTSFCFLDIRSPGLGDTAMYLCATSGPRGSISGANVLTFGAGSRLTVL.

This chain links TRBV4-1 with TRBJ1-2; D not certain. Trimming removed 0 bases at V and 5 bases at J, with 4 bases between. Germline CDR1 reads MGHRA; CDR2 reads YSYEKL. The CDR3 sequence is 12 residues long. The CDR3 is CASSQERYGYTF. In DNA, the CDR3 is TGCGCCAGCAGCCAAGAAAGATATGGCTACACCTTC.

CDR3 nucleotide sequence: TGTGCCAGCAGTTACGGGGTAGGGACAAGACGTGCTGGCTACACCTTC. Amino acid sequence: CASSYGVGTRRAGYTF. V is TRBV6-5 and J is TRBJ1-2, with a possible D match to TRBD1 (6 bases). CDR3 size: 16 residues. With 2 bases removed from V and 7 bases from J, the gap between germline ends came to 20 bases. The germline CDR1 and CDR2 sequences are MNHEY and SVGAGI.

This rearrangement joins TRBV14 to TRBJ2-7, with D possibly being TRBD2 (6 bases). CDR1 and CDR2 from the germline V gene are SGHDN and FVKESK. Trimming pared 6 bases from V and 4 bases from J, leaving 10 bases between. The CDR3 loop spans 12 amino acids. The CDR3: CASSVGGYEQYF. The DNA of the CDR3 is TGTGCCAGCAGTGTTGGGGGGTACGAGCAGTACTTC. Combining the CDR3 with reference TRBV14 and TRBJ2-7 gives the whole variable domain EAGVTQFPSHSVIEKGQTVTLRCDPISGHDNLYWYRRVMGKEIKFLLHFVKESKQDESGMPNNRFLAERTGGTYSTLKVQPAELEDSGVYFCASSVGGYEQYFGPGTRLTVT.

This chain connects TRBV7-2 to TRBJ2-1; the match to TRBD2 covers 11 bases. Germline values: CDR1 SGHTA, CDR2 FQGNSA. The trim removed 5 bases at V and 7 bases at J, leaving 7 bases unmatched. The CDR3 consists of 15 residues. The DNA of the CDR3 is TGTGCCAGCAGCATCTCTAGCGGGAGGTTGAATGAGCAGTTCTTC. Encoded protein: CASSISSGRLNEQFF.

V usage is TRBV5-6 and J usage is TRBJ2-7, with D tentatively TRBD1 (5 bases). This CDR3 has 14 residues. V was cut by 5 bases and J by 3 bases, with 15 bases left in between. CDR1 is SGHDT, CDR2 YYEEEE, per germline. CDR3 protein: CASRGVTTVYEQYV. Written as DNA, the CDR3 is TGTGCCAGCAGAGGGGTGACCACAGTCTACGAGCAGTACGTC.

This chain connects TRBV9 to TRBJ1-2; possibly TRBD1 for D (6 bases). Germline V gives CDR1 SGDLS, CDR2 YYNGEE. Trimming took 0 bases from V and 3 from J, leaving 15 bases between them. The CDR3 length is 16 residues. The CDR3 is CASSVDATGNDYGYTF. Written as DNA, the CDR3 is TGTGCCAGCAGCGTAGATGCAACAGGGAACGACTATGGCTACACCTTC.

CDR3 DNA sequence: TGTGCCAGTAGTATTGACAGGAGCACAGATACGCAGTATTTT. Amino acids: CASSIDRSTDTQYF. The chain uses TRBV19 and TRBJ2-3; TRBD1 is a possible D gene (6 bases). Germline V CDR1 and CDR2: LNHDA, SQIVND (reference sequence). V was clipped by 3 bases and J by 0 bases, with 7 bases between them. The CDR3 is 14 residues long.

In its sample, this clone was seen a few times. The genes are TRBV5-1 and TRBJ2-7; 10 positions match TRBD1. The germline gives CDR1 SGHRS, CDR2 YFSETQ. J lost 2 bases, V lost 2 bases, and 10 bases had no gene match. The CDR3 spans 17 residues. CDR3 region: CASSFAPGQGGTYEQYF. CDR3 coding DNA: TGCGCCAGCAGCTTTGCTCCCGGACAGGGGGGAACCTACGAGCAGTACTTC.

V and J are TRBV2 and TRBJ2-7; no reliable D call. The CDR3 covers 13 residues. Germline V gene data show CDR1 as SNHLY and CDR2 as FYNNEI. Deletions cut 1 base from V and 3 bases from J, with 7 bases between. This chain's CDR3 is CASSEEEDYEQYF. Written as DNA, the CDR3 is TGTGCCAGCAGTGAAGAGGAAGACTACGAGCAGTACTTC.

The chain employs TRBV27 and TRBJ1-1, with 8 bases matching TRBD1. V shed 3 bases and J 5 bases; nucleotides not matched to a gene: 14. This CDR3 spans 17 amino acids. In germline, CDR1 is MNHEY, CDR2 SMNVEV (reference sequence). This CDR3 reads CASSFDKWTGRGTEAFF. The CDR3 region has the DNA TGTGCCAGCAGTTTCGATAAATGGACAGGGAGGGGAACTGAAGCTTTCTTT.

This rearrangement joins TRBV6-6 to TRBJ2-5; maybe TRBD1 (5 bases). Germline lookup yields CDR1 MNHNY and CDR2 SVGAGI (reference sequence). This CDR3 spans 14 amino acids. Trimming removed 7 bases from V and 4 bases from J, with 16 bases in between. The CDR3 nucleotides are TGTGCCAGCACCCCCCCAGGGTCGGGAGAGACCCAGTACTTC. This gives the protein CASTPPGSGETQYF.